One and the same sample provided the 20 T cell receptor beta chains below, sequenced in a study of cytomegalovirus exposure and HLA in healthy donors. The primer mix had 60 Vbeta and 13 Jbeta primers. This table comes from immunoSEQ multiplex PCR, and its TCRdb copy is limited to in-frame clones, with some not included. The sample includes 130,000 or so clones, 78% of them seen just once. The source material was PBMCs. The receptor source for this set is a female donor in good health and CMV-seronegative.

This clone was detected only once. The CDR3, as DNA: TGTGCCAGCAGCTTAACAGGGGGCGGGAACGAGCAGTACTTC. Amino acids: CASSLTGGGNEQYF. The rearrangement links TRBV7-3 to TRBJ2-7, with a tentative D call TRBD1 (7 bases). The CDR3 is 14 residues long. V dropped 0 bases and J dropped 5 bases, with 11 bases sitting between them. Germline CDR1 reads SGHTA; CDR2 reads FQGTGA.

The chain employs TRBV7-2 and TRBJ2-2; the match to TRBD2 covers 7 bases. V shed 5 bases, J shed 7 bases, and the junction held 10 bases outside the gene matches. This CDR3 spans 15 amino acids. Per the germline V gene, CDR1 is SGHTA and CDR2 is FQGNSA. The CDR3 here is CASSPGLNFGGELFF. The CDR3, as DNA: TGTGCCAGCAGCCCGGGACTAAACTTCGGCGGGGAGCTGTTTTTT. The full variable domain, with the rest looked up from reference TRBV7-2 and TRBJ2-2, is GAGVSQSPSNKVTEKGKDVELRCDPISGHTALYWYRQSLGQGLEFLIYFQGNSAPDKSGLPSDRFSAERTGGSVSTLTIQRTQQEDSAVYLCASSPGLNFGGELFFGEGSRLTVL.

For the CDR3, the DNA is TGTGCCAGCAGCTTTGGACAGGGGGATGAAGCTTTCTTT. It specifies CASSFGQGDEAFF. This chain links TRBV7-2 with TRBJ1-1, with 10 bases matching TRBD1. Germline-derived CDR1 and CDR2 are SGHTA and FQGNSA. The V segment lost 3 bases and the J segment 7 bases; nucleotides outside the gene matches: 2. The CDR3 contains 13 residues.

This clone occurred once. The chain carries TRBV30 and TRBJ2-6; 10 bases fit TRBD1. Germline-derived CDR1 and CDR2 are GTSNPN and SVGIG (reference sequence). This CDR3 contains 14 residues. V shed 8 bases, J shed 1 base, and the junction held 2 bases outside the gene matches. CDR3 DNA sequence: TGTGCCCGACAGGGGGCGTCTGGGGCCAACGTCCTGACTTTC. This encodes CARQGASGANVLTF.

V usage is TRBV14 and J usage is TRBJ2-3; D gene unclear. This CDR3 contains 16 residues. Trimming pared 4 bases from V and 0 bases from J, leaving 14 bases between. Germline V gene data show CDR1 as SGHDN and CDR2 as FVKESK. This CDR3 is CASSLFPGSSTDTQYF. CDR3 in DNA: TGTGCCAGCAGCCTTTTCCCCGGGTCTAGCACAGATACGCAGTATTTT. The full variable domain, in which reference TRBV14 and TRBJ2-3 provide the parts outside the CDR3, is EAGVTQFPSHSVIEKGQTVTLRCDPISGHDNLYWYRRVMGKEIKFLLHFVKESKQDESGMPNNRFLAERTGGTYSTLKVQPAELEDSGVYFCASSLFPGSSTDTQYFGPGTRLTVL.

This clone was seen only once. The chain joins TRBV4-3 to TRBJ1-1, with D tentatively TRBD1 (6 bases). The germline V and J ends were trimmed by 5 bases and 0 bases, with 10 bases remaining between them. The germline gives CDR1 LGHNA, CDR2 YSLEER. The CDR3 is 14 residues long. The DNA for the CDR3 is TGCGCCAGCAGCAAGAGGGGGATGAACACTGAAGCTTTCTTT. Its protein is CASSKRGMNTEAFF.

This clone came up once. The V call is TRBV11-2, the J call TRBJ1-3, with a possible D match to TRBD1 (6 bases). Germline CDR1 and CDR2: SGHAT and FQNNGV. Deletions cut 5 bases from V and 0 bases from J, with 14 bases between. This CDR3 contains 16 residues. The CDR3 DNA follows: TGTGCCAGCAGCCAACAGGGTTTCGGCTCTGGAAACACCATATATTTT. Translated, it gives CASSQQGFGSGNTIYF.

The rearrangement joins TRBV6-5 to TRBJ1-1; 7 bases are a match to TRBD1. Per germline, CDR1 MNHEY and CDR2 SVGAGI. This CDR3 has 16 residues. The V segment lost 1 base and the J segment 0 bases; nucleotides outside the gene matches: 5. The CDR3 DNA sequence: TGTGCCAGCAGTTACTACTCCGACAGGGTGAACACTGAAGCTTTCTTT. Translated, it gives CASSYYSDRVNTEAFF.

There are a few counts of this clone. The rearrangement uses TRBV13 and TRBJ2-7; D not resolved. The CDR3 has 13 residues. V was trimmed by 0 bases and J by 6 bases, leaving 9 bases between them. CDR1 is PRHDT, CDR2 FYEKMQ, per germline (reference sequence). CDR3 bases: TGTGCCAGCAGCTTAGGCGGTGGGCCCGAGCAGTACTTC. This sequence encodes CASSLGGGPEQYF.

The chain couples TRBV2 to TRBJ1-4; 8 bases match TRBD1. The germline CDR1 and CDR2 sequences are SNHLY and FYNNEI. Trimming cost V 10 bases and J 0 bases; bases outside gene matches: 22. The CDR3 runs to 20 residues. In DNA, the CDR3 is TGTGCCATCCTTGCCACCCAGGGGGCAGTAGGGGAGGCAACTAATGAAAAACTGTTTTTT. This encodes CAILATQGAVGEATNEKLFF.

The chain joins TRBV28 to TRBJ1-2, with D unresolved. Germline V gene sequence: CDR1 MDHEN, CDR2 SYDVKM. CDR3 length: 13 amino acids. The V gene lost 3 bases and the J gene lost 3 bases, with 8 bases spanning the gap. The CDR3 region has the DNA TGTGCCAGCAGTTTGAGGGTCGACTATGGCTACACCTTC. Protein product: CASSLRVDYGYTF.

J is TRBJ2-5 and V is TRBV5-1; tentatively, D is TRBD1 (5 bases). This CDR3 is built from 14 residues. Germline V CDR1 and CDR2: SGHRS, YFSETQ. Trimming left V 2 bases short and J 0 bases short, with 8 bases between. Here the CDR3 DNA reads TGCGCCAGCAGCTTTGGCAGGGACCAAGAGACCCAGTACTTC. Protein product: CASSFGRDQETQYF.

V gene TRBV30 combines with J gene TRBJ1-2, with D possibly being TRBD1 (5 bases). Trimming removed 2 bases from V and 8 bases from J, with 9 bases in between. CDR1 GTSNPN and CDR2 SVGIG come from the germline V gene (reference sequence). CDR3 length: 11 amino acids. The CDR3 DNA is TGTGCCTGGAGTCCGGGGGAAGGCTACACCTTC. Translating it yields CAWSPGEGYTF.

The J gene is TRBJ1-1, the V gene TRBV5-1; TRBD1 is a possible D gene (5 bases). With 4 bases removed from V and 1 base from J, the gap between germline ends came to 11 bases. Germline CDR1 is SGHRS and CDR2 is YFSETQ. The CDR3 contains 14 residues. Here the CDR3 reads CASSTGVPNTEAFF. CDR3 nucleotides: TGCGCCAGCAGCACGGGGGTTCCGAACACTGAAGCTTTCTTT.

The chain recombines TRBV7-8 with TRBJ2-3, with unresolved D. The ends were cut back, 2 bases at V and 4 bases at J, with 7 bases in the middle. CDR3 length: 13 residues. CDR1 and CDR2 from the germline V gene are SGHVS and FQNEAQ. This chain's CDR3 is CASSLRSPDTQYF. The CDR3 DNA reads TGTGCCAGCAGCTTAAGGAGTCCAGATACGCAGTATTTT.

The chain combines TRBV4-2 with TRBJ2-2; D call uncertain. The CDR3 runs 13 residues. Trimming removed 4 bases at V and 3 bases at J, with 6 bases between. Germline V gives CDR1 LGHNA, CDR2 YNFKEQ. DNA of the CDR3: TGTGCCAGCAGCCGAACGGACACCGGGGAGCTGTTTTTT. Translation: CASSRTDTGELFF.

This clone was seen a few times. V gene TRBV6-5 combines with J gene TRBJ1-5; a possible D gene is TRBD1 (5 bases). Between the trimmed V and J ends, which lost 0 bases and 2 bases, there was a span of 8 bases. CDR1 is MNHEY and CDR2 is SVGAGI in the germline V gene. The CDR3 runs to 15 residues. As DNA, the CDR3 is TGTGCCAGCAGTTACTCAGCCAGGGGCAATCAGCCCCAGCATTTT. Translation: CASSYSARGNQPQHF.

J is TRBJ2-2 and V is TRBV28; tentative D call: TRBD2 (5 bases). The CDR3 is 14 amino acids. CDR1 and CDR2 from the germline V gene are MDHEN and SYDVKM. V dropped 3 bases and J dropped 13 bases, with 18 bases sitting between them. The CDR3 protein is CASSLRMSHGGLFF. CDR3 nucleotides: TGTGCCAGCAGTTTGAGAATGAGTCACGGAGGGCTGTTTTTT. Full variable domain (outside the CDR3, taken from reference TRBV28 and TRBJ2-2): DVKVTQSSRYLVKRTGEKVFLECVQDMDHENMFWYRQDPGLGLRLIYFSYDVKMKEKGDIPEGYSVSREKKERFSLILESASTNQTSMYLCASSLRMSHGGLFFGEGSRLTVL.

The V and J genes are TRBV7-2 and TRBJ2-7, with TRBD2 matching 8 bases. The length of the CDR3 is 14 residues. CDR1 and CDR2 from the germline V gene are SGHTA and FQGNSA. V lost 3 bases to trimming and J lost 2 bases; unmatched junction nucleotides: 3. CDR3 sequence reads: CASSLSGGPYEQYF. The CDR3 DNA reads as TGTGCCAGCAGCTTGAGCGGGGGCCCCTACGAGCAGTACTTC.

The V call is TRBV9, the J call TRBJ2-7; 10 positions agree with TRBD1. Germline V lookup: CDR1 SGDLS, CDR2 YYNGEE. Unmatched junction bases numbered 8, after V lost 4 bases and J lost 4 bases. This CDR3 is built from 15 residues. CDR3 sequence (DNA): TGTGCCAGCAGCACCGGACAGGGGGTTGGGTACGAGCAGTACTTC. The encoded protein is CASSTGQGVGYEQYF.